The T cell receptor (beta chain) under discussion was sequenced for a study of blood T cell repertoires in COVID-19. Background on the study: Sources were T cells, B-cell-depleted T cells, or PBMCs; the material itself was cDNA or gDNA.

This clone has a single count. Losses at the gene ends were 7 bases for V and 10 bases for J; bases not matched to a gene: 9. The CDR3 has 14 residues. Germline CDR1 MDHEN, CDR2 SYDVKM. Assay used: immunoSEQ multiplex PCR; TCRdb lists only in-frame clones, some missing. Of hundreds of thousands of clones listed, roughly 89% are singletons. The origin of this receptor is a woman under 30 with acute COVID-19. The rearrangement links TRBV28 to TRBJ2-1, with 11 bases fitting TRBD1. Sequencing input: PBMCs or T cells enriched from blood (not recorded which). The CDR3 reads CASTLGQGVWEQFF. The CDR3, as DNA: TGTGCCAGCACCTTGGGACAGGGGGTTTGGGAGCAGTTCTTC.